Here is one T cell receptor (beta chain) with its context. Its target is unknown. The PCR had 60 Vbeta and 13 Jbeta primers. Here immunoSEQ multiplex PCR was the method, and the copy in TCRdb shows in-frame clones only, minus some. The sample carries some 160,000 clones, around three quarters recorded once. This sample stems from a study of cytomegalovirus exposure and HLA in healthy donors. Broader study findings: Excluded were some V segments that proved indistinguishable, including TRBV6-2 and TRBV6-3. An analysis that came later showed most CMV-associated TCR beta chains appearing HLA-restricted.

Germline V lookup: CDR1 SGDLS, CDR2 YYNGEE. This CDR3 spans 16 amino acids. J was trimmed by 0 bases and V by 3 bases; bases with no gene match: 9. This receptor was taken from a woman aged 30 to 39 in good health and CMV-seronegative. Material: PBMCs. This chain connects TRBV9 to TRBJ2-7, with 7 positions matching TRBD2. The DNA of the CDR3 is TGTGCCAGCAGCGGGGAGGGGTCTAGCGACTCCTACGAGCAGTACTTC. Its translation: CASSGEGSSDSYEQYF.